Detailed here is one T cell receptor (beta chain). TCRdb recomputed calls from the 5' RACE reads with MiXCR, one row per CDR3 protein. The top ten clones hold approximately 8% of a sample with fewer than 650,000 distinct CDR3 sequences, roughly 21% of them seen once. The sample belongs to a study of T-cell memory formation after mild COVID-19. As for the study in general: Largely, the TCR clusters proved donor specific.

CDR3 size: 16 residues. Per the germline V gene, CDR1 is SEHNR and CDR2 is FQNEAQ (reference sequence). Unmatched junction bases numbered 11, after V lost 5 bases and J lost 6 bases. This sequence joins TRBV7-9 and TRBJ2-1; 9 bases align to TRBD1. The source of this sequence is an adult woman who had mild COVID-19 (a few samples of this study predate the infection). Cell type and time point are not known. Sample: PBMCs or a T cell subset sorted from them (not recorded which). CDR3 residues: CASSPMGGQGFNEQFF. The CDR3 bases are TGTGCCAGCAGCCCAATGGGGGGACAGGGATTCAATGAGCAGTTCTTC.